This note documents a single T cell receptor beta chain sequence. This receptor's antigen is unknown. The input lacks base qualities; no much larger clone sits a single base away. The data stem from a study of shared clonotypes between healthy human individuals (TCRdb year 2020). Regarding the complete study: A couple of women and three men aged 18 to 49 years were included in the cohort. To estimate repertoire size and how much clonotype sharing occurs between individuals, the study deeply sequenced the blood TCR repertoires of 5 or 6 healthy adults. Libraries were prepared and TCR repertoires were sequenced by different laboratories using diverse techniques, in order to increase sequencing depth and limit assay-specific biases. Each donor's leukapheresis produced roughly between roughly 0.94 and 9.5 billion PBMCs. What the authors observed across the whole study: Because the study included only a small number of donors, the genetic and exposure-history diversity represented was limited. Based on pairwise subsampling, the degree of clonotype sharing among donors was expected to be affected by sequencing depth. Sampling was restricted to blood, and TCR repertoires in tissues likely differ from the TCR repertoires found in blood.

As encoded in the germline V gene, CDR1 is ENHRY while CDR2 is SYGVKD. There are 15 amino acids in the CDR3, from cysteine to phenylalanine inclusive. The retained sequence is limited to the CDR3, 45 bases, with the frame set at the first base. V lost 5 bases and J lost 0 bases; the stretch between them is 12 bases long. TCR CDR3 regions were amplified from genomic DNA by multiplex PCR using the deep immunoSEQ assay. Genomic DNA extracted from each cell subset was distributed evenly over all wells of several immunoSEQ 96-well plates, and each plate served as one replicate. For unsorted PBMC, approximately 290 ng genomic DNA, equal to 30,000 or so T cell genomes, was loaded into each replicate PCR. Ten immunoSEQ deep assay plates were used to sequence the unsorted PBMC genomic DNA. Purified libraries were quantified with a Qubit 3.0 fluorometer, sized on a Bioanalyzer 2100, and re-quantified with the KAPA Library Quantification kit. Each immunoSEQ 96-well plate was sequenced on its own single-read 150-cycle Illumina NextSeq 550 flow cell. Concerning the study's data processing: Because only junctional sequences without quality scores were contained in the immunoSEQ output, filtering matching that applied to full-length reads could not be performed. To assign V/J genes and CDR3, sequences were annotated against IMGT germline references using PyIR, a Python wrapper for IgBLAST v1.9. Reads were filtered out if the reads had weak V/J assignments (E-value above 1e-6), no CDR3, stop codons, out-of-frame junctions, or ambiguous translated residues. V3J clonotypes were defined by identical inferred V gene, J gene, and CDR3 amino acid sequence. Percentage overlap between repertoires was calculated by dividing the number of shared unique clonotypes by the size of the smaller repertoire. Richness of each repertoire was evaluated using RTK rarefaction, the Chao1 estimator, and Recon v2.1 estimates of unobserved clonotypes. TCRdb took over this immuneACCESS table, retaining in-frame rearrangements with V and J assigned. Such tables are incomplete; in checked studies, under half of the missing clones stem from an unresolved V gene, and the remainder is unexplained. That table gives V, J and clone size, and the DNA gave D and trimming. This sample has 450,000 to 600,000 clones in its table, and about 80% of those were observed once. Together, the top ten hold roughly 12% of the sample.

Healthy HIV-negative adults with no recently reported acute infections or vaccinations were included as donors. Every donor was a Caucasian adult living in Nashville, Tennessee, USA. For unsorted samples, 84 million or so PBMCs were counted, and genomic DNA was extracted using the QIAamp DNA Blood Mini kit. After blood collection by leukapheresis, PBMCs were isolated using Ficoll-Histopaque density gradient centrifugation and then cryopreserved in the vapor phase of liquid nitrogen. Recombination linked TRBV10-3 to TRBJ2-3; the D gene lacks a confident call. Sequenced: PBMCs. The clonotype originates from a woman aged 40 to 55 in good health. Some clones in this sample may be carry-over from other donors' samples. CDR3 protein: CAISRSAGSTDTQYF. In nucleotide form, the sequence is TGTGCCATCAGTCGGTCGGCTGGCAGCACAGATACGCAGTATTTT.